This TCR beta chain was profiled in a study of regulatory T cells in long-lasting Graves disease. Sequencing libraries for TCR beta were prepared with iRepertoire HTBI primers and Arm-PCR of CDR3 regions. TCRdb processed the multiplex PCR reads anew with MiXCR; each CDR3 protein has one entry. This table has 500,000 to 800,000 distinct CDR3 sequences, around 32% appearing once. Time point noted: persistent/refractory GD, antithyroid drugs over 5 years with positive TRAb. Generation of the TCR library employed RNA extracted from PBMCs. V shed 6 bases, J shed 4 bases, and the junction held 6 bases outside the gene matches. This CDR3 has 13 residues. Germline CDR1 reads MNHNS; CDR2 reads SASEGT.

The chain combines TRBV6-1 with TRBJ2-7, with 7 bases matching TRBD1. The receptor was isolated from a female donor with Graves disease. The input for sequencing was peripheral blood mononuclear cells (PBMCs), taken when the disease was refractory, from a patient treated with antithyroid drugs. In nucleotides, the CDR3 is TGTGCCAGCAGCCTCGGACAGGAGTACGAGCAGTACTTC. Translating it yields CASSLGQEYEQYF.